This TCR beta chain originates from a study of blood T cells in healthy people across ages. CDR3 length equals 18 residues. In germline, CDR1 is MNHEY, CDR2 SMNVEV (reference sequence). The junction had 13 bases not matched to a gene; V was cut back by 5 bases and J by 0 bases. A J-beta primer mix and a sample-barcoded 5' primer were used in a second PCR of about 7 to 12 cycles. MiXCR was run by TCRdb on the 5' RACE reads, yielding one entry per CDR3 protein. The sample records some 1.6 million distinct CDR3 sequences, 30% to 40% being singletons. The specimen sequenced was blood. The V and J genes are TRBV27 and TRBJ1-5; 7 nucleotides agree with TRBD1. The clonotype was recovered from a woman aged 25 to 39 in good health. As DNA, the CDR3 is TGTGCCAGCAGTGCCCTACAGGGGCCGGACTTTAGCAATCAGCCCCAGCATTTT. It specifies CASSALQGPDFSNQPQHF.